This T cell receptor (beta chain) was sequenced for a study of control samples from healthy donors and cancer patients. Method: immunoSEQ multiplex PCR; TCRdb's copy keeps in-frame clones and lacks some. This table holds about 190,000 clones. CDR1 is WNHNN and CDR2 is SYGVQD in the germline V gene (reference sequence). V lost 3 bases and J 4 bases, leaving 9 bases between the germline ends. The CDR3 runs to 13 residues. The specimen was blood. This TCR came from a woman under 40 in good health. The chain couples TRBV10-1 to TRBJ1-1; no clear D. CDR3 sequence reads: CASSDGLGTEAFF. The CDR3 DNA reads as TGCGCCAGCAGTGACGGTCTAGGCACTGAAGCTTTCTTT.